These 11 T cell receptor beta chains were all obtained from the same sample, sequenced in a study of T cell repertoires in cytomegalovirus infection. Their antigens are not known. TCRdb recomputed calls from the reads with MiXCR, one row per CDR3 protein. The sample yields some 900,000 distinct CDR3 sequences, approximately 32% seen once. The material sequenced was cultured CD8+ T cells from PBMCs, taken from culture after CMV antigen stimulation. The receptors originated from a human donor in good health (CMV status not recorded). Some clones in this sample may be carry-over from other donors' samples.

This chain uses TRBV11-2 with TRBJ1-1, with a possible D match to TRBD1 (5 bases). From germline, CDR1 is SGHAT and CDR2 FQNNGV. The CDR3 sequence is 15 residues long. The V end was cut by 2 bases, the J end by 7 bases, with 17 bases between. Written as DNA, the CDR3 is TGTGCCAGCAGCTTATGGGGCACTGCGGTGAATGAAGCTTTCTTT. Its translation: CASSLWGTAVNEAFF.

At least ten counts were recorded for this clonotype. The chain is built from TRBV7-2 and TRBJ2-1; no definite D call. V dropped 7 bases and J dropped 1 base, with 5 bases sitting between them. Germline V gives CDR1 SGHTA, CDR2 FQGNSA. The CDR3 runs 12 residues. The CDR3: CASTLSYNEQFF. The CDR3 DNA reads TGTGCCAGCACTTTATCCTACAATGAGCAGTTCTTC.

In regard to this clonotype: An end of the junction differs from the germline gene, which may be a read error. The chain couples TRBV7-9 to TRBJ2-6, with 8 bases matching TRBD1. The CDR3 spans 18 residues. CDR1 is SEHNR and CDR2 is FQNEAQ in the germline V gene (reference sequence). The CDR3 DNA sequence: TGCGCCAGCAGCTCAGGCCGGACAGGGCCTGGGGGGACCAACGTCCTGACTTTC. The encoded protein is CASSSGRTGPGGTNVLTF.

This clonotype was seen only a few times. The CDR3 nucleotides read TGTGCCAGCAGTGACGAAGGGCTAGCGGGGCACAATGAGCAGTTCTTC. Translated: CASSDEGLAGHNEQFF. The chain recombines TRBV2 with TRBJ2-1, with 9 bases aligning to TRBD2. J was trimmed by 5 bases and V by 3 bases; bases with no gene match: 8. CDR3 length equals 16 residues. Germline V gene lookup returns CDR1 SNHLY and CDR2 FYNNEI.

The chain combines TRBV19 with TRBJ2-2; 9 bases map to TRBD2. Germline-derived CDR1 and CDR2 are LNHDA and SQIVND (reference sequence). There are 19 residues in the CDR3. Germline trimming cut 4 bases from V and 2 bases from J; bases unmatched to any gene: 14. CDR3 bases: TGTGCCAGTAGTAGAGCCCTGGAGCGGGGGGCATACAACACCGGGGAGCTGTTTTTT. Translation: CASSRALERGAYNTGELFF.

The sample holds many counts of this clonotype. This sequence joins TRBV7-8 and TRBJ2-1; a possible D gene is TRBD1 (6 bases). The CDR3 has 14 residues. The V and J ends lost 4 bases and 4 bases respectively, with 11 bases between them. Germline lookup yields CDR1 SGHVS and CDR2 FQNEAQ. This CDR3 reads CASSSNRDYNEQFF. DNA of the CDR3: TGTGCCAGCAGCTCTAACAGGGATTACAATGAGCAGTTCTTC.

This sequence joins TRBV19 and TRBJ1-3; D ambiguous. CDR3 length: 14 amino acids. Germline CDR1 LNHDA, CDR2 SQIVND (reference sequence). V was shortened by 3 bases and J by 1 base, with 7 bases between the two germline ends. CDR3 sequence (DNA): TGTGCCAGTAGTATGGTGGGATCTGGAAACACCATATATTTT. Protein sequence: CASSMVGSGNTIYF.

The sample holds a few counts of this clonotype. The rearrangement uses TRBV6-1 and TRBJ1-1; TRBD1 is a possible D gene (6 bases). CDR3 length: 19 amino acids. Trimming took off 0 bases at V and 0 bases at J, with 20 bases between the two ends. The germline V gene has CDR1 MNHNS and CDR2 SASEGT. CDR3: CASSEAFPGHTKVNTEAFF. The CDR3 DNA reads TGTGCCAGCAGTGAAGCGTTCCCGGGACATACGAAGGTGAACACTGAAGCTTTCTTT.

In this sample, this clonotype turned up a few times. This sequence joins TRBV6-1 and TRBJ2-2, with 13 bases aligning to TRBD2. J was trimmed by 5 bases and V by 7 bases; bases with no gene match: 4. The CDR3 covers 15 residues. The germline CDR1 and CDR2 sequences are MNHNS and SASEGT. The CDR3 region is CASTWTSGGTGELFF. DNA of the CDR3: TGTGCCAGCACCTGGACTAGCGGGGGAACCGGGGAGCTGTTTTTT.

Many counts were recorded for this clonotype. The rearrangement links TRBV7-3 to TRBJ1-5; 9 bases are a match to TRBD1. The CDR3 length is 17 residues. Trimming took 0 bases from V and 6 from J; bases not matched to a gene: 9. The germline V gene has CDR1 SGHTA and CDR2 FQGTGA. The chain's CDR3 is CASSLTRDREKGQPQHF. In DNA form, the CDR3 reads TGTGCCAGCAGCTTAACTAGGGACAGGGAAAAGGGTCAGCCCCAGCATTTT.

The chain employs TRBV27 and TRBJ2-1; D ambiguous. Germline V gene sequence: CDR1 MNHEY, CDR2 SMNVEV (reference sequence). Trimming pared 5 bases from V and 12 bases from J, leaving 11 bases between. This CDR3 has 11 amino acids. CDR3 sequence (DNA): TGTGCCAGCAGTGCAGGTGTCGCGCAGTTCTTC. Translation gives CASSAGVAQFF.